The 2 T cell receptor beta chains listed next were all sequenced from one sample in a study of CD8+CD57+ T cells in acquired aplastic anemia. Genomic DNA templated the TCR beta VDJ and CDR3 profiling. Each CDR3 protein gets one entry after TCRdb re-called the reads with MiXCR. The data contain roughly 250,000 distinct CDR3 sequences, around 45% of them singletons. Only patients with CD8+CD57+ cell expansion on flow cytometry were chosen for sequencing. Sequencing was done on a sample of sorted CD4+, CD8+, or CD8+CD57+ T cells (not recorded which) from PBMCs. These receptor sequences come from a human donor with aplastic anemia.

On this clonotype: Because the CDR3 is missing its conserved closing phenylalanine or tryptophan, this is likely a read error. The chain couples TRBV29-1 to TRBJ2-5; weak D call: TRBD2 (5 bases). The CDR3 extends over 11 amino acids. Germline lookup yields CDR1 SQVTM and CDR2 ANQGSEA. V lost 0 bases and J 11 bases, leaving 10 bases between the germline ends. DNA of the CDR3: TGCAGCGTTGAAGAATACGGGGAGCAGTACGTC. Amino acid sequence: CSVEEYGEQYV.

The chain is built from TRBV2 and TRBJ1-5; possible D gene TRBD1, 5 bases. Per germline, CDR1 SNHLY and CDR2 FYNNEI. Trimming pared 6 bases from V and 7 bases from J, leaving 19 bases between. This CDR3 contains 15 residues. The CDR3 DNA reads as TGTGCCAGCAGCGACCCCCGGGGCGGAGGGCAGCCCCAGCATTTT. This sequence encodes CASSDPRGGGQPQHF.